A single TCR beta chain is shown here with its context. Original data processing: Estimation of nucleated cell counts relied on the amplification of reference gene primers. TCRdb keeps only in-frame clones here, not all; method: immunoSEQ multiplex PCR. V, J and clone size reflect that table, while D and trimming were determined from the DNA. The sample lists 200,000 to 250,000 clones, roughly four fifths occurring once. The data stem from a study of blood T cell repertoires in COVID-19. Study background: The United States, Italy and Spain provided the acute and convalescent COVID-19 samples. In each case, the material was cDNA or gDNA derived from T cells, B-cell-depleted T cells, or PBMCs.

The TCR comes from a man aged 50-59 years with acute or convalescent COVID-19. Sequencing used peripheral blood.

The DNA of the CDR3 is TGTGCCAGCAGCTTATTCGGGGGCTCTGGAAACACCATATATTTT. Protein: CASSLFGGSGNTIYF. This chain joins TRBV7-3 and TRBJ1-3; D is possibly TRBD1 (5 bases). The V end lost 2 bases, the J end lost 0 bases, and 8 bases lay between the germline ends. Germline V gene sequence: CDR1 SGHTA, CDR2 FQGTGA. The CDR3 totals 15 residues.